The following is a T cell receptor beta chain sequence with its context. This clonotype was observed at least ten times. Its antigen is not yet known. No base quality information exists; no much larger clone differs at one position. For repertoire sequencing, TCR beta CDR3 regions were amplified from RNA transcripts. HTBI primers and the Qiagen OneStep RT-PCR kit were used in a first-round RT-PCR, which was followed by a second-round multiplex PCR, size selection and purification. The libraries underwent paired-end sequencing with 100 bp reads on an Illumina HiSeq2000. The published analysis was carried out like this. Reads were processed with SOAPnuke, discarding reads with adapters, uncalled bases, mean Phred below 15, or no exact constant-primer or identifier match. COPE v1.2.5 was used to merge the high-quality paired reads. Unique nucleotide sequences were defined as clonotypes and aligned to IMGT TRB V, D and J references using MiTCR v1.1. The analysis was limited to V-J combinations with a frequency above 0.0001, which together covered approximately 99% of repertoires. For each V-J combination, a TCR clonal expansion and chaos score was defined as the ratio of F50 clonal expansion to chaos observed in the TCRdist matrix. Welch's t-statistics and random forest were used to reduce features to some 13 V-J combinations, which were fed into a naive Bayes classifier. The Morisita-Horn index was used to measure how similar the thyroid and blood repertoires were. TCRdb took the public reads, trimmed them with fastp at Q25, ran MiXCR for clone calling and kept in-frame beta chains. For every CDR3 protein sequence, its rows merge into one entry that carries the most common genes and DNA. It is TCRdb's table, rather than the study itself, that gives the V and J calls and clone size. Across this sample there are under 800,000 distinct CDR3 sequences, with 20% to 25% seen only once. The ten largest clonotypes hold more than 5.5% of the sample.

This sample stems from a study of Graves' ophthalmopathy and Graves' hyperthyroidism listed by TCRdb under 2018. As for the study more broadly: Peripheral blood was collected at initial diagnosis, before any treatment. In total, some 130 blood samples were TCR-sequenced: approximately 42 ophthalmopathy, roughly 80 hyperthyroidism and some 17 hyperthyroidism-to-ophthalmopathy patients. A discovery set of 100 patients (around 44 ophthalmopathy, under 65 stable hyperthyroidism) was enrolled to explore V-J signatures distinguishing ophthalmopathy from hyperthyroidism. In roughly six hyperthyroidism patients, the T-cell repertoires found in thyroid tissue were compared with those found in blood. An independent validation cohort comprised roughly 20 hyperthyroidism patients and over 15 patients who later progressed from hyperthyroidism to ophthalmopathy. Following sample collection, hyperthyroidism patients were given methimazole at a starting dose of 30 mg daily, and ophthalmopathy patients were given high-dose intravenous methylprednisolone. The approximately 95 discovery patients were divided at random into training and test sets in a 7:3 ratio. TCR beta repertoire signatures were used to distinguish Graves' ophthalmopathy from Graves' hyperthyroidism and to predict progression to ophthalmopathy.

Sequences MNHNS (CDR1) and SASEGT (CDR2) are obtained from the germline V gene. V and J are truncated by 5 bases and 2 bases respectively, leaving an intervening sequence of 10 bases. The CDR3 sequence holds 15 residues, the cysteine and phenylalanine included. Here the CDR3 DNA is all that survives: 45 bases in frame from base 1. General findings and caveats noted by the study authors: Most expanded thyroid clonotypes with frequency above 0.001 were also detected in blood, suggesting blood repertoires may reflect the thyroid immune response. In validation, the model predicted ophthalmopathy progression with about 71% sensitivity and approximately 72% specificity; some 13 predicted patients were CT-confirmed with GO in a median of around 6 months. In cross-validation, the 13-signature model distinguished ophthalmopathy from stable hyperthyroidism with nearly 90% sensitivity and around 81% specificity, and in the test set the corresponding values were approximately 80% and 75%. Sample size was not predetermined statistically, and investigators were not blinded to group allocation.

Hyperthyroidism was defined as stable when no progression to ophthalmopathy occurred within 18 months of follow-up. Patients with hyperthyroidism were aged 18 to 65 years, had been newly diagnosed, and had a disease duration of less than 2 months. Patients were excluded if they had other autoimmune diseases, uncontrolled infections, pregnancy or lactation. Diagnosis was based on clinical symptoms, serum thyroxine, TRAb, thyroid ultrasound and orbital computed tomography. Ficoll-Paque density gradient centrifugation was used to isolate PBMCs from approximately 11 ml of fresh peripheral blood. Total RNA was extracted using Trizol reagent, and RNA quality was checked on an Agilent 2100 Bioanalyzer.

What was sequenced was peripheral blood. The receptor was derived from a woman between 18 and 29 years old with stable Graves' hyperthyroidism. Some clones in this sample may be carry-over from other donors' samples. Donor details come from another sample of the same person, matched by shared clones. The chain is assembled from TRBV6-1 and TRBJ2-6; TRBD2 could be the D gene, as 5 bases match. The DNA sequence is given as TGTGCCAGCAGTAGGACTTACCCTGGGGCCAACGTCCTGACTTTC. Its product reads: CASSRTYPGANVLTF.